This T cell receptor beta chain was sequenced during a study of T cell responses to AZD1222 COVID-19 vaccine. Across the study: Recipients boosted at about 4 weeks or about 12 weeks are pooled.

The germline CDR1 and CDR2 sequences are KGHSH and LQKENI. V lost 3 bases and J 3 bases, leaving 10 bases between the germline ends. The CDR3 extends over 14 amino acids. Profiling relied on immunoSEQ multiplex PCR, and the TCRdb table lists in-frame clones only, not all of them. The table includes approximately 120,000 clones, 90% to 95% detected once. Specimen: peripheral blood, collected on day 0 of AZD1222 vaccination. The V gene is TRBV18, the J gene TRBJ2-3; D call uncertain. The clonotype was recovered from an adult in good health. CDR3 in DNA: TGTGCCAGCTCACCGATGCCCGGGACAGATACGCAGTATTTT. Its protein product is CASSPMPGTDTQYF.